The 21 T cell receptor beta chains presented below share a single source sample, sequenced in a study of Ad26.COV2.S vaccination and SARS-CoV-2 variants. Described treatment: roughly 20 received Ad26.COV2.S at low or high dose, single or two shots; about 5 received placebo; per-sample allocation not given. The samples were gathered on day 63 after the first injection of vaccine or placebo. The method was immunoSEQ multiplex PCR; TCRdb's version includes in-frame clones alone and lacks a portion of them. The table records some 300,000 clones, approximately 86% of them present only once. The material sequenced was peripheral blood, taken in a trial of Ad26.COV2.S vaccine versus placebo. Receptor source: a person aged 18-65 years who received the Ad26.COV2.S COVID-19 vaccine or a placebo.

The genes are TRBV12-5 and TRBJ1-3; D is perhaps TRBD1 (6 bases). Trimming removed 4 bases from V and 2 bases from J, with 9 bases in between. Germline V gives CDR1 LGHNT, CDR2 FRNRAP. The length of the CDR3 is 14 residues. The DNA of the CDR3 is TGTGCTAGTGGTTCCACAGGGACTGGAAACACCATATATTTT. Encoded protein: CASGSTGTGNTIYF.

As concerns this clone: This sample also contains other DNA sequences that code for the same CDR3. The chain joins TRBV9 to TRBJ2-7; D unclear. Germline V gene lookup returns CDR1 SGDLS and CDR2 YYNGEE. The CDR3 extends over 13 amino acids. V was cut by 0 bases and J by 3 bases, with 7 bases left in between. DNA for the CDR3: TGTGCCAGCAGCGTAGGAGGCAGCTACGAGCAGTACTTC. Translation: CASSVGGSYEQYF. The entire variable domain, with the rest obtained from reference TRBV9 and TRBJ2-7, is as follows: DSGVTQTPKHLITATGQRVTLRCSPRSGDLSVYWYQQSLDQGLQFLIQYYNGEERAKGNILERFSAQQFPDLHSELNLSSLELGDSALYFCASSVGGSYEQYFGPGTRLTVT.

V gene TRBV5-4 combines with J gene TRBJ1-1, with D perhaps matching TRBD1 (6 bases). The CDR3 is 13 residues long. V lost 4 bases, J lost 9 bases, and 16 bases lay in between. Germline lookup yields CDR1 SGHNT and CDR2 YYREEE (reference sequence). Here the CDR3 DNA reads TGTGCCAGCAGCAGGCAGACAGGCGACAAAGCTTTCTTT. It specifies CASSRQTGDKAFF.

The DNA of the CDR3 is TGTGCCAGCACCCCGGGACAGGGATCCTACGAGCAGTACTTC. It specifies CASTPGQGSYEQYF. This chain joins TRBV6-5 and TRBJ2-7; TRBD1 aligns across 9 bases. Per germline, CDR1 MNHEY and CDR2 SVGAGI. The junction had 5 bases not matched to a gene; V was cut back by 7 bases and J by 1 base. This CDR3 is built from 14 residues.

The chain recombines TRBV10-3 with TRBJ1-6, with 8 bases lining up with TRBD1. In germline, CDR1 is ENHRY, CDR2 SYGVKD. The ends lost 5 bases at V and 4 bases at J; junction bases unmatched: 7. The CDR3 loop spans 16 amino acids. CDR3 nucleotide sequence: TGTGCCATCAGTATCGACAGGGGCAGGTATAATTCACCCCTCCACTTT. Translation gives CAISIDRGRYNSPLHF.

The rearrangement uses TRBV7-3 and TRBJ1-2; 8 bases map to TRBD1. The V segment lost 0 bases and the J segment 4 bases; nucleotides outside the gene matches: 13. Germline values: CDR1 SGHTA, CDR2 FQGTGA. This CDR3 is built from 18 residues. The CDR3 spells CASSLTYSGGQGGYGYTF. DNA for the CDR3: TGTGCCAGCAGCTTAACGTATTCTGGTGGACAGGGCGGCTATGGCTACACCTTC. Complete variable domain (other parts from reference TRBV7-3 and TRBJ1-2): GAGVSQTPSNKVTEKGKYVELRCDPISGHTALYWYRQSLGQGPEFLIYFQGTGAADDSGLPNDRFFAVRPEGSVSTLKIQRTERGDSAVYLCASSLTYSGGQGGYGYTFGSGTRLTVV.

The chain has TRBV5-6 and TRBJ2-5, with 8 bases matching TRBD1. CDR3 length: 16 amino acids. V lost 3 bases to trimming and J lost 4 bases; unmatched junction nucleotides: 11. The germline V gene encodes CDR1 SGHDT and CDR2 YYEEEE. CDR3 region: CASSWTGQVGRETQYF. CDR3 bases: TGTGCCAGCAGCTGGACAGGGCAGGTGGGCCGAGAGACCCAGTACTTC.

This chain joins TRBV27 and TRBJ2-1; D is unclear. The V and J ends lost 4 bases and 4 bases respectively, with 14 bases between them. The CDR3 extends over 15 amino acids. Germline CDR1 reads MNHEY; CDR2 reads SMNVEV (reference sequence). Here the CDR3 DNA reads TGTGCCAGCAGTTCGGACGGTATTCCTTACAATGAGCAGTTCTTC. This gives the protein CASSSDGIPYNEQFF.

The chain joins TRBV11-3 to TRBJ2-3; 8 bases fit TRBD2. CDR1 and CDR2 from the germline V gene are SGHNT and YENEEA. Trimming removed 5 bases from V and 1 base from J; junction bases left unmatched: 8. This CDR3 is built from 16 residues. The CDR3: CASSPGGAGGTDTQYF. The CDR3 DNA sequence: TGTGCCAGCAGCCCGGGGGGGGCGGGCGGCACAGATACGCAGTATTTT.

The genes are TRBV5-4 and TRBJ2-7; unclear D gene. V was pared by 0 bases and J by 1 base, with 8 bases between. From germline, CDR1 is SGHNT and CDR2 YYREEE (reference sequence). This CDR3 spans 14 amino acids. CDR3 sequence (DNA): TGTGCCAGCAGCTTGGTTCACGGGTCCTACGAGCAGTACTTC. It is translated as CASSLVHGSYEQYF.

The V and J genes are TRBV10-2 and TRBJ2-2; 8 bases fit TRBD2. The germline gives CDR1 WSHSY, CDR2 SAAADI. The CDR3 length is 15 residues. The junction had 8 bases not matched to a gene; V was cut back by 7 bases and J by 4 bases. CDR3 region: CASKHSGGVTGELFF. CDR3 coding DNA: TGCGCCAGCAAGCACAGCGGGGGAGTCACCGGGGAGCTGTTTTTT.

The chain combines TRBV28 with TRBJ1-6; unclear D gene. CDR1 is MDHEN, CDR2 SYDVKM, per germline. V lost 4 bases to trimming and J lost 0 bases, with 7 bases between them. This CDR3 spans 15 amino acids. CDR3 loop: CASSSFSSYNSPLHF. CDR3 nucleotides: TGTGCCAGCAGTTCATTTAGCTCCTATAATTCACCCCTCCACTTT.

The chain is built from TRBV7-9 and TRBJ2-7; the D is unclear. This CDR3 comprises 15 residues. Per the germline V gene, CDR1 is SEHNR and CDR2 is FQNEAQ (reference sequence). The V end lost 5 bases, the J end lost 0 bases, and 14 bases lay between the germline ends. CDR3 bases: TGTGCCAGCAGCGGTCGGGTTGGGGTCTCCTACGAGCAGTACTTC. This gives the protein CASSGRVGVSYEQYF.

The V call is TRBV19, the J call TRBJ1-3; D possibly corresponds to TRBD1 (5 bases). Germline loops: CDR1 LNHDA, CDR2 SQIVND (reference sequence). The germline V and J ends were trimmed by 2 bases and 0 bases, with 11 bases remaining between them. The length of the CDR3 is 16 residues. CDR3 nucleotides: TGTGCCAGTAGTATACGAGCAGGGAGCTCTGGAAACACCATATATTTT. Its protein is CASSIRAGSSGNTIYF.

The rearrangement uses TRBV15 and TRBJ1-1, with a tentative D call TRBD1 (6 bases). The V gene's germline CDR1 is LNHNV and CDR2 YYDKDF (reference sequence). Trimming cost V 1 base and J 1 base, with 10 bases left between them. The CDR3 has 15 residues. This chain's CDR3 is CATSRGQGGNTEAFF. CDR3 bases: TGTGCCACCAGCAGAGGCCAAGGGGGGAACACTGAAGCTTTCTTT.

This clone was seen a single time. The chain has TRBV5-4 and TRBJ1-2; TRBD1 is a possible D gene (5 bases). CDR1 is SGHNT and CDR2 is YYREEE in the germline V gene (reference sequence). The V end lost 4 bases, the J end lost 5 bases, and 12 bases lay between the germline ends. This CDR3 is 13 amino acids long. CDR3 loop: CASSAGTSYGYTF. The CDR3 nucleotides read TGTGCCAGCAGCGCCGGGACCTCGTATGGCTACACCTTC.

The chain uses TRBV4-1 and TRBJ2-7, with 10 nucleotides matching TRBD2. Germline CDR1 MGHRA, CDR2 YSYEKL. The CDR3 has 16 amino acids. V lost 2 bases, J lost 1 base, and 5 bases stayed unmatched. DNA of the CDR3: TGCGCCAGCAGCCAATCTAGCGGGGGTGATTCCTACGAGCAGTACTTC. Translation: CASSQSSGGDSYEQYF.

V and J are TRBV18 and TRBJ2-7, with D perhaps matching TRBD1 (5 bases). The V end was cut by 5 bases, the J end by 3 bases, with 17 bases between. The CDR3 is made up of 15 amino acids. In germline, CDR1 is KGHSH, CDR2 LQKENI. CDR3 DNA sequence: TGTGCCAGCTCATCGGTTTCAGGGCCGATCTACGAGCAGTACTTC. It yields the protein CASSSVSGPIYEQYF.

The chain couples TRBV19 to TRBJ2-1; D not resolved. Germline assignment: CDR1 LNHDA and CDR2 SQIVND (reference sequence). The CDR3 loop spans 17 amino acids. V was shortened by 6 bases and J by 0 bases, with 18 bases between the two germline ends. CDR3 DNA: TGTGCCAGTAGCCCCCGTGCAGGCGATGGCTCCTACAATGAGCAGTTCTTC. Translating gives CASSPRAGDGSYNEQFF.

V is TRBV6-5 and J is TRBJ2-5, with a weak D call TRBD2 (5 bases). Germline CDR1 is MNHEY and CDR2 is SVGAGI. Trimming left V 0 bases short and J 2 bases short, with 10 bases between. The CDR3 covers 15 residues. The CDR3 bases are TGTGCCAGCAGTTACTCCGGTCGGAGGCAAGAGACCCAGTACTTC. As protein: CASSYSGRRQETQYF.

On this clone itself: In the same sample, other DNA sequences code for this CDR3. The V gene is TRBV28, the J gene TRBJ2-3; either TRBD1 or TRBD2 may supply D (6 bases each). With 2 bases removed from V and 1 base from J, the gap between germline ends came to 10 bases. CDR3 size: 15 residues. Germline loops: CDR1 MDHEN, CDR2 SYDVKM. The CDR3 is CASSLAGGGTDTQYF. As DNA, the CDR3 is TGTGCCAGCAGTTTAGCCGGGGGCGGCACAGATACGCAGTATTTT.